Below, 10 T cell receptor beta chains from the same sample are listed, as sequenced in a study of blood T cell repertoires in COVID-19. Sequenced by immunoSEQ multiplex PCR; TCRdb stores in-frame clones only, minus some. This table holds some 410,000 clones, around 87% found once. Sequenced material: PBMCs or T cells enriched from blood (not recorded which). These receptor sequences come from a woman in her twenties or thirties with acute COVID-19.

The J gene is TRBJ1-2, the V gene TRBV10-3; TRBD1 aligns across 7 bases. The germline V gene encodes CDR1 ENHRY and CDR2 SYGVKD. V shed 2 bases, J shed 9 bases, and the junction held 9 bases outside the gene matches. The CDR3 totals 14 residues. The DNA for the CDR3 is TGTGCCATCAGTGAGGGACAGGACCATACTCGCTACACCTTC. Amino acids: CAISEGQDHTRYTF.

The chain carries TRBV6-2 or TRBV6-3 and TRBJ2-7; D is possibly TRBD2 (6 bases). V shed 2 bases and J shed 3 bases, with 17 bases lying between them. CDR1 is MNHEY, CDR2 SVGEGT, per germline. The CDR3 contains 16 residues. CDR3 nucleotides: TGTGCCAGCAGTTACGGCGCCCCGGGACTCCTCTACGAGCAGTACTTC. It is translated as CASSYGAPGLLYEQYF.

The chain has TRBV7-8 and TRBJ2-4, with 7 positions matching TRBD1. Germline assignment: CDR1 SGHVS and CDR2 FQNEAQ. Unmatched junction bases numbered 24, after V lost 4 bases and J lost 15 bases. The CDR3 length is 17 residues. The CDR3 DNA reads TGTGCCAGCAGCTCTCATCCAACACCGACAGGGCCCCGCATGGCGTACTTC. Amino acid sequence: CASSSHPTPTGPRMAYF.

The chain links TRBV19 to TRBJ1-4; D gene unclear. Trimming removed 3 bases at V and 7 bases at J, with 15 bases between. CDR1 and CDR2 from the germline V gene are LNHDA and SQIVND (reference sequence). CDR3 size: 15 residues. The CDR3 DNA sequence: TGTGCCAGTAGTATTCCCGACTTCCTTGGTGAAAAACTGTTTTTT. Protein: CASSIPDFLGEKLFF.

The chain is built from TRBV4-1 and TRBJ2-6, with TRBD1 identical over 8 bases. CDR1 MGHRA and CDR2 YSYEKL come from the germline V gene. This CDR3 has 18 residues. V trimming: 0 bases; J trimming: 1 base; junction bases outside the gene matches: 5. CDR3 in DNA: TGCGCCAGCAGCCAAGATCACAGGGGGGCTTCTGGGGCCAACGTCCTGACTTTC. Translating it yields CASSQDHRGASGANVLTF.

The V gene is TRBV18, the J gene TRBJ2-3; D gene ambiguous. In germline, CDR1 is KGHSH, CDR2 LQKENI. The CDR3 has 12 residues. V lost 2 bases, J lost 6 bases, and 6 bases lay in between. The CDR3 sequence: CASSPKEDTQYF. The CDR3, as DNA: TGTGCCAGCTCACCAAAGGAGGATACGCAGTATTTT.

This chain links TRBV19 with TRBJ1-2; tentative D call: TRBD1 (5 bases). Trimming left V 3 bases short and J 2 bases short, with 10 bases between. Germline V gene sequence: CDR1 LNHDA, CDR2 SQIVND (reference sequence). The CDR3 has 14 residues. The CDR3 spells CASSILRGNYGYTF. The CDR3 nucleotides read TGTGCCAGTAGTATCTTGCGGGGGAACTATGGCTACACCTTC.

This chain uses TRBV7-2 with TRBJ2-2, with 9 positions matching TRBD2. The CDR3 is 17 residues long. V shed 4 bases and J 4 bases; nucleotides not matched to a gene: 10. The germline V gene encodes CDR1 SGHTA and CDR2 FQGNSA. CDR3 loop: CASSSSRGGARTGELFF. The CDR3, as DNA: TGTGCCAGCAGCTCTTCCCGCGGGGGGGCGCGCACCGGGGAGCTGTTTTTT.

This sequence joins TRBV20-1 and TRBJ1-1; D remains unclear. CDR1 and CDR2 from the germline V gene are DFQATT and SNEGSKA (reference sequence). The CDR3 has 11 residues. The CDR3 here is CSVSFDTEAFF. CDR3 nucleotide sequence: TGCAGCGTTAGTTTCGACACTGAAGCTTTCTTT.

This clone is a singleton in its sample. The chain recombines TRBV6-5 with TRBJ1-2, with 7 positions matching TRBD1. Germline values: CDR1 MNHEY, CDR2 SVGAGI. Unmatched junction bases numbered 10, after V lost 6 bases and J lost 6 bases. The CDR3 covers 14 residues. This CDR3 is CASSRQGNPHGYTF. The CDR3 DNA reads as TGTGCCAGCAGCCGACAGGGTAACCCTCATGGCTACACCTTC.